The rows below give T cell receptor beta chains drawn from one sample of a study of cytomegalovirus exposure and HLA in healthy donors. Only in-frame clones appear in the TCRdb table, and some are missing; sequencing was by immunoSEQ multiplex PCR. This table has under 300,000 clones, more than 80% appearing once. Specimen: PBMCs. These receptors came from a man aged 40-50 years in good health and CMV-seropositive. Both conserved end residues are part of each CDR3. A D gene is named only where the DNA matches it firmly. Some rows mark clone size as missing; the rest say once, few, many or name a class of expanded clone.

>.|TRBD1|TRBJ2-3|TRBV7-2
CASSRQGPPADTQYF
TGTGCCAGCAGTAGACAGGGGCCGCCGGCAGATACGCAGTATTTT
>.|.|TRBJ1-5|TRBV21-1
CASSKAGQENNQPQHF
TGTGCCAGCAGCAAAGCGGGACAGGAAAACAATCAGCCCCAGCATTTT
>few|.|TRBJ2-2|TRBV6-1
CASHNYPNTGELFF
TGTGCCAGCCACAATTATCCCAACACCGGGGAGCTGTTTTTT
>.|TRBD1|TRBJ2-1|TRBV28
CASSLGTGGFNEQFF
TGTGCCAGCAGTTTAGGAACAGGGGGGTTCAATGAGCAGTTCTTC
>.|.|TRBJ2-1|TRBV7-2
CASSNQGGGEQFF
TGTGCCAGCAGCAACCAGGGTGGTGGTGAGCAGTTCTTC
>.|.|TRBJ1-1|TRBV5-1
CASSLSGSGTEAFF
TGCGCCAGCAGCTTGTCGGGTTCAGGGACTGAAGCTTTCTTT
>.|TRBD2|TRBJ2-3|TRBV18
CASSPVRGGTDTQYF
TGTGCCAGCTCACCAGTCCGGGGAGGGACAGATACGCAGTATTTT
>.|.|TRBJ1-1|TRBV7-9
CASSLAGAYTEAFF
TGTGCCAGCAGCTTGGCAGGGGCGTACACTGAAGCTTTCTTT
>few|TRBD1|TRBJ2-1|TRBV5-1
CASRFPQGDSSNEQFF
TGCGCCAGCAGGTTCCCACAGGGGGACTCTTCCAATGAGCAGTTCTTC
>.|.|TRBJ2-5|TRBV5-1
CASSLEGRGETQYF
TGCGCCAGCAGCTTGGAGGGCCGGGGAGAGACCCAGTACTTC
>.|TRBD2|TRBJ2-7|TRBV6-5
CASSYALAGKDEQYF
TGTGCCAGCAGTTACGCACTAGCGGGGAAGGACGAGCAGTACTTC
>.|TRBD1|TRBJ2-7|TRBV5-4
CASSLAGRGYEQYF
TGTGCCAGCAGCTTGGCCGGCAGGGGGTACGAGCAGTACTTC
>.|.|TRBJ2-1|TRBV2
CASRSQAESSYNEQFF
TGTGCCAGCAGGAGCCAAGCGGAGAGCTCCTACAATGAGCAGTTCTTC
>once|.|TRBJ2-7|TRBV30
CAWATGHLSEQYF
TGTGCCTGGGCAACGGGACATTTGAGCGAGCAGTACTTC
>.|TRBD2|TRBJ2-2|TRBV5-4
CASSSGLGVGELFF
TGTGCCAGCAGCTCGGGACTAGGCGTCGGGGAGCTGTTTTTT
>.|.|TRBJ1-3|TRBV11-1
CASRQASSGNTIYF
TGTGCCTCAAGACAGGCGAGCTCTGGAAACACCATATATTTT
>.|.|TRBJ2-5|TRBV6-1
CASSSPERETQYF
TGTGCCAGCAGTTCTCCAGAGCGGGAGACCCAGTACTTC
>.|.|TRBJ1-4|TRBV19
CACTAVSGNEKLFF
TGTGCCTGCACGGCAGTGTCAGGGAATGAAAAACTGTTTTTT
>.|TRBD1|TRBJ1-1|TRBV7-9
CASSETGATMDTEAFF
TGTGCCAGCAGCGAGACAGGGGCAACTATGGACACTGAAGCTTTCTTT
>once|.|TRBJ2-7|TRBV7-6
CASSLRDTSYEQYF
TGTGCCAGCAGCTTAAGGGACACCTCCTACGAGCAGTACTTC
>.|.|TRBJ2-1|TRBV29-1
CSARPGSTYNEQFF
TGCAGCGCCCGGCCGGGATCTACCTACAATGAGCAGTTCTTC
>few|TRBD2|TRBJ2-5|TRBV14
CASSQGWRSGEGLAGLLGETQYF
TGTGCCAGCAGCCAGGGCTGGCGGTCCGGAGAGGGACTAGCGGGGCTACTGGGAGAGACCCAGTACTTC
>few|TRBD1|TRBJ1-2|TRBV12-5
CASGLQGAGGYTF
TGTGCTAGTGGCCTACAGGGGGCCGGTGGCTACACCTTC
>.|TRBD2|TRBJ2-7|TRBV7-2
CASSLEGAGLRSYEQYF
TGTGCCAGCAGCTTAGAGGGAGCGGGACTCCGCTCCTACGAGCAGTACTTC
>.|TRBD2|TRBJ2-7|TRBV10-3
CAISETSVSYEQYF
TGTGCCATCAGTGAAACTAGCGTCTCCTACGAGCAGTACTTC
>.|.|TRBJ2-1|TRBV19
CASSPAFRRTYRNYNEQFF
TGTGCCAGTAGTCCGGCGTTCAGAAGAACATACAGAAATTACAATGAGCAGTTCTTC
>.|.|TRBJ1-5|TRBV5-6
CASSPGTGQSNQPQHF
TGTGCCAGCAGCCCAGGAACAGGGCAGAGCAATCAGCCCCAGCATTTT
>.|TRBD2|TRBJ2-7|TRBV7-8
CASRHPGSGGDEQYF
TGTGCCAGCAGACACCCCGGGAGTGGGGGGGACGAGCAGTACTTC
>.|TRBD2|TRBJ2-7|TRBV7-9
CASSLGTSGISYEQYF
TGTGCCAGCAGCTTAGGGACTAGCGGGATCTCCTACGAGCAGTACTTC
>.|TRBD1|TRBJ1-3|TRBV30
CAFAIDRANTIYF
TGTGCCTTCGCCATAGACAGGGCTAACACCATATATTTT
>once|.|TRBJ1-1|TRBV7-2
CASSPRILYQGGTEAFF
TGTGCCAGCAGCCCACGAATACTCTATCAGGGAGGCACTGAAGCTTTCTTT
>.|TRBD1|TRBJ1-5|TRBV19
CASSTDRGYPYSNQPQHF
TGTGCCAGTAGTACAGACAGGGGGTACCCTTATAGCAATCAGCCCCAGCATTTT
>.|.|TRBJ1-1|TRBV30
CAWRERNTEAFF
TGTGCCTGGAGAGAGAGGAACACTGAAGCTTTCTTT
>.|.|TRBJ2-7|TRBV2
CASSGARDRGGSYEQYF
TGTGCCAGCAGTGGGGCCAGGGATAGGGGGGGCTCCTACGAGCAGTACTTC
>.|TRBD2|TRBJ2-1|TRBV19
CASSISSGEPDEQFF
TGTGCCAGTAGTATATCTAGCGGGGAGCCCGATGAGCAGTTCTTC
>.|TRBD1|TRBJ1-2|TRBV27
CASRPTGGGYGYTF
TGTGCCAGCAGACCAACAGGGGGGGGCTATGGCTACACCTTC
>.|.|TRBJ2-3|TRBV18
CASSPPPSGIGTDTQYF
TGTGCCAGCTCACCACCTCCGTCAGGAATAGGCACAGATACGCAGTATTTT
>.|TRBD2|TRBJ2-3|TRBV4-3
CASSRRLAGAYPDTQYF
TGCGCCAGCAGCCGAAGACTAGCGGGAGCCTACCCGGATACGCAGTATTTT
>.|.|TRBJ1-6|TRBV4-2
CASSQQAGQDNSPLHF
TGTGCCAGCAGCCAACAAGCGGGCCAAGATAATTCACCCCTCCACTTT
>.|TRBD1|TRBJ2-7|TRBV29-1
CSVRTGTYEQYF
TGCAGCGTCCGGACAGGGACGTACGAGCAGTACTTC